These 4 T cell receptor beta chains were sequenced from one sample in a study of blood T cell repertoires in COVID-19. The repertoire was sequenced with immunoSEQ multiplex PCR; TCRdb's copy has only in-frame clones and lacks some. Of about 370,000 clones listed, roughly 89% are singletons. Sample: PBMCs or T cells enriched from blood (not recorded which). Source of these receptors: a woman between 25 and 40 years old who had recovered from COVID-19.

The rearrangement links TRBV12-3 or TRBV12-4 to TRBJ2-5; tentatively, D is TRBD1 (6 bases). The CDR3 has 13 residues. The V end lost 5 bases, the J end lost 3 bases, and 10 bases lay between the germline ends. CDR3 sequence (DNA): TGTGCCAGCAGTCCAGGACAGAAAGAGACCCAGTACTTC. It specifies CASSPGQKETQYF.

The chain couples TRBV7-6 to TRBJ2-1; 14 bases align to TRBD2. CDR1 is SGHVS, CDR2 FNYEAQ, per germline. The CDR3 loop spans 19 amino acids. The V and J ends lost 5 bases and 0 bases, in that order; junction bases with no gene match: 9. CDR3 nucleotide sequence: TGTGCCAGCAGCCCAGGACTAGCGGGAGGATCTCGCTCCTACAATGAGCAGTTCTTC. Amino acids: CASSPGLAGGSRSYNEQFF. The whole variable domain, filled in from reference TRBV7-6 and TRBJ2-1, reads GAGVSQSPRYKVTKRGQDVALRCDPISGHVSLYWYRQALGQGPEFLTYFNYEAQQDKSGLPNDRFSAERPEGSISTLTIQRTEQRDSAMYRCASSPGLAGGSRSYNEQFFGPGTRLTVL.

Remarks on this clone: Other DNA sequences within the sample encode an identical CDR3. This chain uses TRBV15 with TRBJ1-5; no reliable D call. The germline V and J ends were trimmed by 0 bases and 4 bases, with 4 bases remaining between them. CDR1 and CDR2 from the germline V gene are LNHNV and YYDKDF (reference sequence). The CDR3 spans 13 residues. The CDR3: CATSRDINQPQHF. Written as DNA, the CDR3 is TGTGCCACCAGCAGAGATATAAATCAGCCCCAGCATTTT.

The chain carries TRBV12-5 and TRBJ1-2; D perhaps matches TRBD1 (5 bases). CDR1 is LGHNT and CDR2 is FRNRAP in the germline V gene. V was shortened by 2 bases and J by 5 bases, with 9 bases between the two germline ends. The CDR3 is 13 amino acids. This CDR3 is CASGLRGGYGYTF. The CDR3 nucleotides read TGTGCTAGTGGTTTGAGGGGAGGGTATGGCTACACCTTC.